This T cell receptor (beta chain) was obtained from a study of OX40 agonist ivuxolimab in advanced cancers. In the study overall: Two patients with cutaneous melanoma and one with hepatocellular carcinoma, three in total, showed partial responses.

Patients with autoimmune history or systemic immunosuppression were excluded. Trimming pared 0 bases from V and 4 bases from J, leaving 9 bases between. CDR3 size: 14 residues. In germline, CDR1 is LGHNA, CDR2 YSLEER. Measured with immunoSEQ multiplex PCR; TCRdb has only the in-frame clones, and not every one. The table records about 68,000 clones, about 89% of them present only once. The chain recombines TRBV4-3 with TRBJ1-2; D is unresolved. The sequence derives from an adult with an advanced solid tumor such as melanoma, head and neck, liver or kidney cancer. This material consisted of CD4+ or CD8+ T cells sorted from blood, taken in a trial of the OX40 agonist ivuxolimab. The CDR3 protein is CASSQDVAGYGYTF. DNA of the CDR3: TGCGCCAGCAGCCAAGATGTGGCCGGCTATGGCTACACCTTC.